This T cell receptor (beta chain) came from a study of control samples from healthy donors and cancer patients. The CDR3 has 12 residues. The germline CDR1 and CDR2 sequences are SEHNR and FQNEAQ (reference sequence). The germline V and J ends were trimmed by 2 bases and 3 bases, with 4 bases remaining between them. This clone came up once. This may stem from a read error, because a much larger clone lies one nucleotide away. Using immunoSEQ multiplex PCR, the repertoire was profiled, and TCRdb retains in-frame clones only, with some absent. The sample lists over 100,000 clones; about 89% were seen once.

Sequences were obtained from blood. The chain joins TRBV7-9 to TRBJ1-1; no reliable D call. The sequence was collected from a woman between 45 and 65 years old in good health. The CDR3 DNA reads as TGTGCCAGCAGCTTAACACACACTGAAGCTTTCTTT. Its translation is CASSLTHTEAFF.